Listed below are T cell receptor beta chains from one sample, sequenced in a study of beta chain features in type 1 diabetes. The method was immunoSEQ multiplex PCR; TCRdb's version includes in-frame clones alone and lacks a portion of them. The sample includes 120,000 to 150,000 clones, roughly 53% seen only once; the top ten take roughly 0.42%. Sequencing used Tregs from blood. The receptors derive from a man between 18 and 35 years old in good health. Each CDR3 is given with its conserved first and last residue. The order of the fields is V gene, D gene, clone size, CDR3 length, J gene, CDR3 protein, CDR3 DNA. A D gene is named only where the DNA matches it firmly. Clone sizes are given selectively: once, few, many, or a class where the clone is expanded.

>TRBV5-6|-|few|16|TRBJ2-3
CASSSGTSWLTDTQYF
TGTGCCAGCAGCTCCGGGACTTCTTGGCTTACAGATACGCAGTATTTT
>TRBV7-2|-|few|14|TRBJ1-1
CASSAATVNTEAFF
TGTGCCAGCAGCGCAGCAACAGTGAACACTGAAGCTTTCTTT
>TRBV30|TRBD2|few|15|TRBJ2-1
CACRTSGRASNEQFF
TGTGCCTGCCGTACGAGTGGGAGGGCCTCCAATGAGCAGTTCTTC
>TRBV9|TRBD2|-|16|TRBJ2-3
CASSVLAGLSTDTQYF
TGTGCCAGCAGTGTACTAGCGGGGCTTAGCACAGATACGCAGTATTTT
>TRBV28|TRBD2|few|16|TRBJ2-1
CASSFPPGGARNEQFF
TGTGCCAGCAGTTTCCCGCCCGGGGGGGCCAGGAATGAGCAGTTCTTC
>TRBV28|-|-|14|TRBJ2-5
CASNGQVFQETQYF
TGTGCCAGCAACGGTCAGGTATTCCAAGAGACCCAGTACTTC
>TRBV9|-|-|14|TRBJ2-3
CASSERAETGTQYF
TGTGCCAGCAGCGAGAGGGCTGAGACGGGTACGCAGTATTTT
>TRBV28|-|-|12|TRBJ2-7
CASRDRVYEQYF
TGTGCCAGCAGGGACAGAGTCTACGAGCAGTACTTC
>TRBV6-6|TRBD1|-|13|TRBJ1-5
CASSSTGSQPQHF
TGTGCCAGCAGTTCGACAGGGAGTCAGCCCCAGCATTTT
>TRBV7-2|TRBD2|-|14|TRBJ2-5
CASTRPGLAETQYF
TGTGCCAGCACCAGGCCGGGACTAGCGGAGACCCAGTACTTC
>TRBV30|-|-|13|TRBJ2-2
CAWRTSNTGELFF
TGTGCCTGGAGGACTAGTAACACCGGGGAGCTGTTTTTT
>TRBV20-1|-|-|10|TRBJ2-1
CSAPVSEQFF
TGCAGTGCCCCGGTGTCTGAGCAATTCTTC
>TRBV4-3|TRBD2|-|17|TRBJ2-1
CASSQAASGYSYNEQFF
TGCGCCAGCAGCCAAGCAGCTAGCGGATACTCCTACAATGAGCAGTTCTTC
>TRBV10-3|-|-|14|TRBJ2-3
CAISRGEGMDTQYF
TGTGCCATCAGCAGGGGTGAGGGGATGGATACGCAGTATTTT
>TRBV18|TRBD1|-|14|TRBJ1-2
CASSQTGQEGRYTF
TGTGCCAGCTCACAAACGGGACAGGAAGGCCGCTACACCTTC
>TRBV6-6|TRBD1|few|13|TRBJ2-7
CASSRDRSYEQYF
TGTGCCAGCAGCCGGGACAGATCCTACGAGCAGTACTTC
>TRBV11-3|TRBD2|few|15|TRBJ2-1
CASSPRSGGGNEQFF
TGTGCCAGCAGCCCTCGTTCCGGGGGGGGGAATGAGCAGTTCTTC
>TRBV11-2|-|once|15|TRBJ1-2
CASSLDRGLNYGYTF
TGTGCCAGCAGCTTAGATCGTGGACTCAACTATGGCTACACCTTC
>TRBV4-3|-|-|15|TRBJ1-2
CASSQEAAGYYGYTF
TGCGCCAGCAGCCAAGAAGCAGCAGGCTACTATGGCTACACCTTC
>TRBV28|TRBD1|-|14|TRBJ1-2
CASSSWTGAYGYTF
TGTGCCAGCAGCTCTTGGACAGGAGCCTATGGCTACACCTTC
>TRBV5-4|TRBD1|-|13|TRBJ1-2
CASSLVTGAGYTF
TGTGCCAGCAGCTTGGTGACAGGGGCTGGCTACACCTTC
>TRBV19|TRBD2|-|15|TRBJ2-1
CASTPLAGGRSEQFF
TGTGCCAGTACCCCTCTAGCGGGGGGGAGGAGTGAGCAGTTCTTC
>TRBV25-1|TRBD1|-|16|TRBJ1-4
CASSARTGATNEKLFF
TGTGCCAGCAGTGCCCGGACAGGGGCAACTAATGAAAAACTGTTTTTT
>TRBV2|TRBD2|few|16|TRBJ2-3
CASQTAGTRATDTQYF
TGTGCCAGCCAGACGGCAGGGACTAGAGCCACAGATACGCAGTATTTT
>TRBV6-7|-|-|13|TRBJ2-7
CASGGIASHEQYF
TGTGCCAGCGGTGGGATAGCGTCCCACGAGCAGTACTTC
>TRBV7-2|-|few|15|TRBJ1-1
CASSLYGTGNTEAFF
TGTGCCAGCAGCTTATATGGAACAGGGAACACTGAAGCTTTCTTT
>TRBV7-7|-|-|13|TRBJ2-3
CASSLDSSTTQYF
TGTGCCAGCAGCTTAGACAGCTCGACTACGCAGTATTTT
>TRBV6-5|TRBD1|-|15|TRBJ1-5
CASSYSRQGGQPQHF
TGTGCCAGCAGTTACTCGAGACAGGGAGGACAGCCCCAGCATTTT
>TRBV5-1|TRBD1|few|13|TRBJ2-7
CASSAGTGGSQYF
TGCGCCAGCAGCGCCGGGACAGGGGGATCGCAGTACTTC
>TRBV4-2|TRBD1|-|16|TRBJ1-5
CASSQSGQGRYQPQHF
TGTGCCAGCAGCCAATCGGGACAGGGGAGGTACCAGCCCCAGCATTTT
>TRBV12-5|TRBD1|few|16|TRBJ1-2
CASGSHSPGQLWGYTF
TGTGCTAGTGGTTCCCATTCTCCGGGACAGCTGTGGGGCTACACCTTC
>TRBV7-9|-|few|16|TRBJ1-3
CASSLERAYSGNTIYF
TGTGCCAGCAGCTTAGAGCGGGCTTACTCTGGAAACACCATATATTTT
>TRBV7-2|-|few|16|TRBJ1-2
CASSLDSAREDGGYTF
TGTGCCAGCAGCTTAGATTCGGCCAGGGAGGATGGTGGCTACACCTTC
>TRBV29-1|-|few|14|TRBJ1-1
CSVARGRVNTEAFF
TGCAGCGTTGCCCGGGGAAGGGTTAACACTGAAGCTTTCTTT
>TRBV7-9|TRBD1|-|15|TRBJ2-4
CASSLGQGAKNIQYF
TGTGCCAGCAGCTTAGGACAGGGAGCCAAAAACATTCAGTACTTC
>TRBV2|TRBD1|-|14|TRBJ1-2
CASSERGQGFGYTF
TGTGCCAGCAGTGAACGGGGACAGGGGTTTGGCTACACCTTC
>TRBV19|TRBD1|-|17|TRBJ1-5
CASFDRNRGTGNQPQHF
TGTGCCAGTTTCGACAGGAATCGGGGGACAGGCAATCAGCCCCAGCATTTT
>TRBV28|TRBD1|-|15|TRBJ2-7
CASRTTGTVSYEQYF
TGTGCCAGCAGGACAACCGGGACAGTATCCTACGAGCAGTACTTC
>TRBV30|-|-|14|TRBJ2-3
CAWSRGPGTDTQYF
TGTGCCTGGAGTCGGGGTCCGGGCACAGATACGCAGTATTTT
>TRBV5-6|TRBD1|-|15|TRBJ2-7
CASSFIYGQGYEQYF
TGTGCCAGCAGCTTTATTTACGGACAGGGGTACGAGCAGTACTTC
>TRBV18|-|-|17|TRBJ1-3
CASSPIGVSGSGNTIYF
TGTGCCAGCTCACCAATCGGGGTCTCAGGCTCTGGAAACACCATATATTTT
>TRBV5-1|TRBD2|-|13|TRBJ2-1
CASSLSGSNEQFF
TGCGCCAGCAGCTTGAGCGGGAGCAATGAGCAGTTCTTC
>TRBV4-3|-|-|14|TRBJ2-6
CASSQERGANVLTF
TGCGCCAGCAGCCAAGAGAGGGGGGCCAACGTCCTGACTTTC
>TRBV4-3|-|-|16|TRBJ2-1
CASSQVGGGGTNEQFF
TGCGCCAGCAGCCAAGTGGGGGGAGGCGGGACCAATGAGCAGTTCTTC
>TRBV5-1|TRBD2|-|17|TRBJ2-3
CASSLAPAGVGADTQYF
TGCGCCAGCAGCTTGGCCCCAGCGGGGGTCGGGGCAGATACGCAGTATTTT
>TRBV5-1|-|-|15|TRBJ1-5
CASSPGWGRNQPQHF
TGCGCCAGCAGCCCAGGGTGGGGGCGCAATCAGCCCCAGCATTTT
>TRBV7-8|-|-|14|TRBJ1-2
CASSFSGTVYGYTF
TGTGCCAGCAGCTTTAGCGGGACGGTATATGGCTACACCTTC
>TRBV19|TRBD1|-|12|TRBJ2-1
CASSTTGVVPFF
TGTGCCAGTAGTACAACAGGGGTTGTACCGTTCTTC
>TRBV19|-|-|15|TRBJ2-1
CASSFYGRAYNEQFF
TGTGCCAGTAGTTTTTATGGGCGGGCATACAATGAGCAGTTCTTC
>TRBV10-3|-|-|15|TRBJ2-3
CAITGGPGSTDTQYF
TGTGCCATCACCGGGGGGCCAGGGAGCACAGATACGCAGTATTTT
>TRBV7-2|-|few|13|TRBJ1-1
CASSFLTDTEAFF
TGTGCCAGCAGCTTCCTGACAGACACTGAAGCTTTCTTT
>TRBV7-2|TRBD1|-|14|TRBJ1-5
CASSWRQGDQPQHF
TGTGCCAGCAGCTGGAGACAGGGTGATCAGCCCCAGCATTTT
>TRBV7-2|TRBD2|few|17|TRBJ2-1
CASSLLPLAVPYNEQFF
TGTGCCAGCAGCTTACTACCACTAGCGGTGCCGTACAATGAGCAGTTCTTC